This T cell receptor (beta chain) was sequenced in a study of cytomegalovirus exposure and HLA in healthy donors. About the research overall: Among the 370 or so donors who were genotyped, over 70% fell in the genetic ancestry cluster that is associated with self-reported Caucasian donors.

Findings of the study overall: Later analysis revealed greater clonal expansion in HLA-associated TCR beta chains than in equally common others.

The PCR ran on 60 Vbeta and 13 Jbeta primers. Sequencing was performed with immunoSEQ multiplex PCR; in TCRdb, only in-frame clones are kept and a portion is missing. Among about 180,000 clones, around 80% were seen once, and the ten largest hold approximately 0.51%. Per germline, CDR1 MDHEN and CDR2 SYDVKM. The CDR3 runs 13 residues. Trimming took 0 bases from V and 10 from J, leaving 10 bases between them. Comment on this clone: As yet, its antigen is unknown.

The source material was PBMCs. This TCR was recovered from a woman in her forties or fifties in good health and CMV-seronegative. V and J are TRBV28 and TRBJ2-1; tentative D call: TRBD2 (6 bases). The CDR3 DNA sequence: TGTGCCAGCAGTTTATGGCGGACTACCGAGCAGTTCTTC. Translation: CASSLWRTTEQFF.